Following are 10 T cell receptor beta chains from one sample sequenced in a study of CXCR3-negative and CXCR3-positive naive CD8 T cells. TRB cDNA libraries were made by UMI-labeled 5' RACE. After re-calling the 5' RACE reads, TCRdb lists one entry per CDR3 protein, DNA absent. The sample totals about 8,000 distinct CDR3 sequences. What was sequenced was naive CXCR3- CD8+ T cells from blood. Described subset: CD45RO-CCR7+CD27+CD95- naive CD8+ T cells lacking CXCR3 (TNR3-). These receptors were collected from a human donor in good health. Some clones in this sample may be carry-over from other donors' samples.

Considering frequency, this clonotype is medium-sized. CDR3 amino acids: CATSRRESDYEQFF. V usage is TRBV15 and J usage is TRBJ2-1; the TCRdb D gene call, TRBD2, has no DNA to confirm it. Germline V gives CDR1 LNHNV, CDR2 YYDKDF (reference sequence). The CDR3 extends over 14 amino acids.

The CDR3 region is CASSPMAGSSYNEQFF. The rearrangement links TRBV6-5 to TRBJ2-1; TCRdb calls TRBD2, which cannot be checked without DNA. The CDR3 spans 16 residues. Germline V gene sequence: CDR1 MNHEY, CDR2 SVGAGI.

V is TRBV20-1 and J is TRBJ2-7; absent DNA, TCRdb's TRBD1 call cannot be checked. Germline V CDR1 and CDR2: DFQATT, SNEGSKA (reference sequence). The CDR3 has 13 residues. CDR3 in amino acids: CSARGRSSYEQYF.

The chain uses TRBV3-1 and TRBJ1-4. Germline loops: CDR1 LGHDT, CDR2 YNNKEL (reference sequence). The CDR3 has 20 amino acids. CDR3 region: CASSQRFGSGSERLVEKLFF.

This clonotype is deemed medium-sized (0.01 to 0.1%) by its frequency. The rearrangement uses TRBV20-1 and TRBJ2-4; TCRdb calls TRBD2, which cannot be checked without DNA. The CDR3 length is 15 residues. Germline V CDR1 and CDR2: DFQATT, SNEGSKA (reference sequence). CDR3 sequence reads: CSARPRLAGENIQYF.

This clonotype shows up as medium-sized by frequency. The V and J genes are TRBV7-9 and TRBJ1-1; TCRdb's D call of TRBD1 is untestable without DNA. Germline CDR1 is SEHNR and CDR2 is FQNEAQ (reference sequence). The CDR3 spans 15 residues. The CDR3 here is CASSFLTGEATEAFF.

V usage is TRBV28 and J usage is TRBJ2-7; TCRdb gives TRBD1 as the D gene, but with no DNA this cannot be confirmed. From germline, CDR1 is MDHEN and CDR2 SYDVKM. This CDR3 contains 14 residues. CDR3: CASSFPTGDYEQYF.

The rearrangement links TRBV12-3 or TRBV12-4 to TRBJ2-1; TCRdb's assignment of TRBD2 cannot be checked, as there is no DNA. The CDR3 spans 13 residues. CDR3 residues: CASGSVSYNEQFF.

By frequency, this clonotype registers medium-sized. V is TRBV6-5 and J is TRBJ2-1. In germline, CDR1 is MNHEY, CDR2 SVGAGI. This CDR3 contains 15 residues. Here the CDR3 reads CASSPASSSYNEQFF.

This clonotype shows up as medium-sized (0.01 to 0.1%) by frequency. The chain combines TRBV6-2 or TRBV6-3 with TRBJ2-7; TCRdb outputs TRBD1, but without DNA this stays unchecked. CDR3 length: 16 residues. Germline values: CDR1 MNHEY, CDR2 SVGEGT. CDR3 in amino acids: CASRSPWTDRPYEQYF.